The source of this T cell receptor beta chain is a study of T-cell memory formation after mild COVID-19. Comments on this clonotype: The target antigen is unknown.

From the 5' RACE reads, TCRdb called clonotypes with MiXCR, one entry per CDR3 protein. The table records 450,000 to 650,000 distinct CDR3 sequences, 18% of them present only once. General study points: Memory cells collected pre-infection included some clones that later responded, suggesting cross-reactive memory joined.

Germline V gene sequence: CDR1 KGHDR, CDR2 SFDVKD. Trimming shortened V by 4 bases and J by 2 bases, and 10 bases separated the two germline ends. CDR3 size: 14 residues. This clonotype originated in an adult woman who had mild COVID-19 (a few samples of this study predate the infection). Cell type and time point are not known. This sequence joins TRBV24-1 and TRBJ1-2; D is ambiguous. The material sequenced was PBMCs or a T cell subset sorted from them (not recorded which). The CDR3, as DNA: TGTGCCACCAGTGAGGACTTCGTAAACTATGGCTACACCTTC. Protein product: CATSEDFVNYGYTF.